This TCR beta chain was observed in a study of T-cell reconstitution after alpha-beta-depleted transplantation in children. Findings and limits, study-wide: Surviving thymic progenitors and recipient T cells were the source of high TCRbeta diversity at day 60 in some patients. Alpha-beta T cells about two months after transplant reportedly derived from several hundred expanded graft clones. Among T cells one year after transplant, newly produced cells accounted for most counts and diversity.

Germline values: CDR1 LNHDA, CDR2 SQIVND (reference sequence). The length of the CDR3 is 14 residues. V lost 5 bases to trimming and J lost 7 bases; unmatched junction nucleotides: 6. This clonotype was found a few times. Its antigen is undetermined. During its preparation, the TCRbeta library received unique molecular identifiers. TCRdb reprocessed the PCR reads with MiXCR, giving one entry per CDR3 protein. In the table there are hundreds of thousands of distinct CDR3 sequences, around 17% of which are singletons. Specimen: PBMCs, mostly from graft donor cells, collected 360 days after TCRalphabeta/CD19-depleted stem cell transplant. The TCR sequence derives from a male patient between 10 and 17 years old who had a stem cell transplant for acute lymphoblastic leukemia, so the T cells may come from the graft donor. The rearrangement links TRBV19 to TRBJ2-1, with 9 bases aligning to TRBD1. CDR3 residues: CASSGTGYENEQFF. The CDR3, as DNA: TGTGCCAGTAGTGGGACAGGGTATGAAAATGAGCAGTTCTTC.